The next 19 T cell receptor beta chains were all read from a single sample in a study of CD8 T cells in Susac syndrome. The authors reverse transcribed about 0.5 to 1 ug RNA with random hexamers. MiXCR, run by TCRdb on the immunoSEQ multiplex PCR reads, gives a single entry per CDR3 protein. In the table there are 130,000 or so distinct CDR3 sequences, roughly 89% of which are singletons. Sequenced input: CD8+ T cells from PBMCs. These receptors all stem from a human donor with multiple sclerosis.

This rearrangement joins TRBV14 to TRBJ2-5; 11 nucleotides agree with TRBD2. V was clipped by 5 bases and J by 1 base; unmatched bases: 3. CDR3 size: 15 residues. CDR1 and CDR2 (germline): SGHDN, FVKESK. CDR3 loop: CASSAGLAVQETQYF. CDR3 nucleotides: TGTGCCAGCAGCGCGGGACTAGCGGTCCAAGAGACCCAGTACTTC.

The sample holds one count of this clonotype. This sequence joins TRBV28 and TRBJ2-7; D call uncertain. Per germline, CDR1 MDHEN and CDR2 SYDVKM. V was clipped by 5 bases and J by 1 base, with 9 bases between them. This CDR3 spans 13 amino acids. In DNA, the CDR3 is TGTGCCAGCAGTATCCAGGAGTCCTACGAGCAGTACTTC. Protein: CASSIQESYEQYF.

This clonotype has a single count. The rearrangement uses TRBV10-3 and TRBJ2-5; TRBD2 aligns across 11 bases. The length of the CDR3 is 14 residues. Unmatched junction bases numbered 4, after V lost 10 bases and J lost 0 bases. Germline V gene sequence: CDR1 ENHRY, CDR2 SYGVKD. The CDR3 DNA reads as TGTGCCAGCGGGACTAGCGGTTACCAAGAGACCCAGTACTTC. Amino acids: CASGTSGYQETQYF.

The rearrangement uses TRBV11-2 and TRBJ2-5; possible D gene TRBD1, 6 bases. Germline V lookup: CDR1 SGHAT, CDR2 FQNNGV. The CDR3 loop spans 16 amino acids. Trimming took off 1 base at V and 7 bases at J, with 19 bases between the two ends. CDR3 in amino acids: CASSLAQGSGHVTQYF. CDR3 sequence (DNA): TGTGCCAGCAGCTTAGCACAGGGTTCGGGTCATGTGACCCAGTACTTC.

The V call is TRBV30, the J call TRBJ2-7; D might be TRBD1 (5 bases). Trimming left V 0 bases short and J 3 bases short, with 6 bases between. Per germline, CDR1 GTSNPN and CDR2 SVGIG (reference sequence). This CDR3 comprises 12 residues. The CDR3 region is CAWSVQDYEQYF. CDR3 nucleotide sequence: TGTGCCTGGAGTGTACAGGACTACGAGCAGTACTTC.

This chain joins TRBV23-1 and TRBJ2-5; TRBD2 matches at 12 bases. TRBV23-1 is an ORF, with its function uncertain. This CDR3 has 16 residues. V shed 3 bases and J 4 bases; nucleotides not matched to a gene: 6. For the CDR3, the DNA is TGCGCCAGCAGTCAGGCCGCTAGCGGGAGGGTAGAGACCCAGTACTTC. Its protein is CASSQAASGRVETQYF.

The CDR3 nucleotides read TGCACCAGCAGCCAAGAGGAAGGGGGAGGGACCTACAATGAGCAGTTCTTC. This translates into CTSSQEEGGGTYNEQFF. The chain uses TRBV1 and TRBJ2-1; TRBD2 is the table's D call, not checked against the DNA. TRBV1 is a known pseudogene. The CDR3 extends over 17 amino acids.

This clonotype was detected only a few times. V and J are TRBV4-2 and TRBJ2-7; D possibly uses TRBD1 or TRBD2 (5 bases each). Trimming took off 3 bases at V and 6 bases at J, with 18 bases between the two ends. Germline V gives CDR1 LGHNA, CDR2 YNFKEQ. This CDR3 has 15 residues. For the CDR3, the DNA is TGTGCCAGCAGCCACCTCTCCGAGGGGTTCGGCGAGCAGTACTTC. Residues: CASSHLSEGFGEQYF.

The genes are TRBV6-1 and TRBJ2-1; D uncertain. Germline V gives CDR1 MNHNS, CDR2 SASEGT. V was shortened by 3 bases and J by 7 bases, with 19 bases between the two germline ends. This CDR3 contains 16 residues. CDR3 protein: CASSERTFRSSNEQFF. The CDR3 nucleotides read TGTGCCAGCAGTGAGAGAACCTTTCGGTCTAGTAATGAGCAGTTCTTC.

This chain uses TRBV27 with TRBJ2-7, with D possibly matching TRBD2 (6 bases). Germline assignment: CDR1 MNHEY and CDR2 SMNVEV (reference sequence). V lost 8 bases, J lost 0 bases, and 11 bases lay in between. This CDR3 has 13 amino acids. The CDR3 DNA reads TGTGCCAGCGGGGGACTTAACTCCTACGAGCAGTACTTC. Its translation is CASGGLNSYEQYF.

J is TRBJ2-1 and V is TRBV9; a possible D gene is TRBD1 (6 bases). CDR3 size: 13 residues. Germline loops: CDR1 SGDLS, CDR2 YYNGEE. V lost 4 bases to trimming and J lost 10 bases, with 15 bases between them. The CDR3 loop is CASSFQVGTEQFF. The CDR3 coding sequence is TGTGCCAGCAGCTTCCAAGTTGGGACAGAGCAGTTCTTC. Drawing the rest from reference TRBV9 and TRBJ2-1, the complete variable domain is DSGVTQTPKHLITATGQRVTLRCSPRSGDLSVYWYQQSLDQGLQFLIQYYNGEERAKGNILERFSAQQFPDLHSELNLSSLELGDSALYFCASSFQVGTEQFFGPGTRLTVL.

V gene TRBV4-3 combines with J gene TRBJ1-1, with D hard to call. The germline V and J ends were trimmed by 3 bases and 4 bases, with 15 bases remaining between them. Germline CDR1 reads LGHNA; CDR2 reads YSLEER. CDR3 length equals 15 residues. This CDR3 is CASSQTTGFGTEAFF. CDR3 coding DNA: TGCGCCAGCAGCCAGACGACGGGGTTCGGCACTGAAGCTTTCTTT.

The chain has TRBV7-3 and TRBJ2-1; 7 nucleotides line up with TRBD2. The CDR3 spans 14 residues. Losses at the gene ends were 5 bases for V and 3 bases for J; bases not matched to a gene: 4. CDR1 and CDR2 (germline): SGHTA, FQGTGA. CDR3 coding DNA: TGTGCCAGCAGCCCTGGGGGGGACTACAATGAGCAGTTCTTC. Translation: CASSPGGDYNEQFF.

This rearrangement joins TRBV10-3 to TRBJ2-1; D may correspond to TRBD1 or TRBD2 (5 bases each). V was shortened by 2 bases and J by 5 bases, with 10 bases between the two germline ends. This CDR3 is 14 amino acids long. Looked up from germline, CDR1 is ENHRY and CDR2 is SYGVKD. CDR3: CAISERDQDNEQFF. The CDR3 DNA is TGTGCCATCAGTGAGAGGGACCAAGACAATGAGCAGTTCTTC.

As DNA, the CDR3 is TGCAGCGTTCTTAGCGGAGCCTACGAGCAGTACTTC. Its translation is CSVLSGAYEQYF. The chain couples TRBV29-1 to TRBJ2-7, with D possibly being TRBD2 (6 bases). CDR1 is SQVTM and CDR2 is ANQGSEA in the germline V gene. The V and J ends lost 5 bases and 2 bases respectively, with 10 bases between them. There are 12 residues in the CDR3.

This CDR3 is CASSQLWDSPGETQYF. The CDR3, as DNA: TGCGCCAGCAGCCAATTGTGGGACAGCCCCGGGGAGACCCAGTACTTC. The chain couples TRBV4-3 to TRBJ2-5; 7 nucleotides align to TRBD1. The V and J ends lost 2 bases and 5 bases, in that order; junction bases with no gene match: 11. The length of the CDR3 is 16 residues. Germline assignment: CDR1 LGHNA and CDR2 YSLEER.

This clonotype has a single count. The CDR3 DNA follows: TGTGCCAGCAGCCCTCAGGGACCTTCTATGGGCTACACCTTC. Its protein is CASSPQGPSMGYTF. The chain joins TRBV3-1 to TRBJ1-2; D is possibly TRBD1 (5 bases). The CDR3 loop spans 14 amino acids. Per the germline V gene, CDR1 is LGHDT and CDR2 is YNNKEL (reference sequence). Between the trimmed V and J ends, which lost 4 bases and 8 bases, there was a span of 17 bases.

The rearrangement joins TRBV12-3 or TRBV12-4 to TRBJ2-1; 12 bases match TRBD2. This CDR3 comprises 15 residues. The V segment lost 5 bases and the J segment 8 bases; nucleotides outside the gene matches: 7. CDR3 sequence (DNA): TGTGCCAGCAGTCGTCTAGCGGGAGGGCAGTATGAGCAGTTCTTC. Translation: CASSRLAGGQYEQFF.

The genes are TRBV24-1 and TRBJ2-1; D possibly corresponds to TRBD2 (6 bases). The length of the CDR3 is 15 residues. The V and J ends lost 3 bases and 8 bases respectively, with 16 bases between them. The germline V gene has CDR1 KGHDR and CDR2 SFDVKD. The CDR3 spells CATSDGSGVGDEQFF. CDR3 sequence (DNA): TGTGCCACCAGTGATGGATCGGGAGTGGGCGATGAGCAGTTCTTC.